Following are 13 T cell receptor beta chains from one sample sequenced in a study of cytomegalovirus exposure and HLA in healthy donors. In the PCR, 60 Vbeta and 13 Jbeta primers were used. Produced via immunoSEQ multiplex PCR; TCRdb's table is partial and in-frame only. The sample shows some 130,000 clones, roughly 70% of them seen only once. Sequenced: PBMCs. Receptors were obtained from a man aged 25-45 years in good health and CMV-seronegative.

This clone was detected a few times. CDR3 sequence reads: CASSITANTEAFF. CDR3 DNA: TGTGCCAGCAGCATTACAGCGAACACTGAAGCTTTCTTT. The V and J genes are TRBV7-3 and TRBJ1-1; no clear D. V lost 5 bases and J 1 base, leaving 8 bases between the germline ends. CDR1 and CDR2 (germline): SGHTA, FQGTGA. The CDR3 runs 13 residues.

The chain is built from TRBV6-6 and TRBJ2-3; D ambiguous. The CDR3 runs 13 residues. CDR1 is MNHNY, CDR2 SVGAGI, per germline (reference sequence). Deletions cut 2 bases from V and 0 bases from J, with 3 bases between. This chain's CDR3 is CASSYSSTDTQYF. The DNA of the CDR3 is TGTGCCAGCAGTTACAGCAGCACAGATACGCAGTATTTT.

With regard to this clone: At one end the junction does not follow the germline gene, possibly because of a read error. This chain links TRBV2 with TRBJ1-1, with D unresolved. The CDR3 has 16 amino acids. Per the germline V gene, CDR1 is SNHLY and CDR2 is FYNNEI. The CDR3 nucleotides read TGTGCCAGCAGGGAAGGGTCGCAAACTATGAACACTGAAGCTTTCTTT. This translates into CASREGSQTMNTEAFF.

The chain is built from TRBV5-1 and TRBJ2-7; perhaps TRBD2 as D (5 bases). The V gene lost 1 base and the J gene lost 2 bases, with 16 bases spanning the gap. CDR3 length: 16 amino acids. CDR1 is SGHRS and CDR2 is YFSETQ in the germline V gene. The CDR3 nucleotides are TGCGCCAGCAGCTTGTCGCGAAGGACTGAGGCCTACGAGCAGTACTTC. Encoded protein: CASSLSRRTEAYEQYF.

This clone came up a few times. The chain carries TRBV7-2 and TRBJ1-5; 7 bases fit TRBD1. The trim removed 2 bases at V and 3 bases at J, leaving 4 bases unmatched. Germline CDR1 and CDR2: SGHTA and FQGNSA. This CDR3 comprises 15 residues. The CDR3 region has the DNA TGTGCCAGCAGCTTACAAGGGACAGACAATCAGCCCCAGCATTTT. Translating gives CASSLQGTDNQPQHF. The whole variable domain, filled in from reference TRBV7-2 and TRBJ1-5, reads GAGVSQSPSNKVTEKGKDVELRCDPISGHTALYWYRQSLGQGLEFLIYFQGNSAPDKSGLPSDRFSAERTGGSVSTLTIQRTQQEDSAVYLCASSLQGTDNQPQHFGDGTRLSIL.

This rearrangement joins TRBV6-1 to TRBJ1-2; a weak D match, TRBD1 (6 bases). Between the trimmed V and J ends, which lost 7 bases and 2 bases, there was a span of 14 bases. CDR1 MNHNS and CDR2 SASEGT come from the germline V gene. This CDR3 has 14 amino acids. CDR3 amino acids: CASTLYRDNYGYTF. CDR3 sequence (DNA): TGTGCCAGCACCCTTTACAGGGACAACTATGGCTACACCTTC.

This clone occurred a few times. V usage is TRBV27 and J usage is TRBJ1-1; D call uncertain. The CDR3 is made up of 15 amino acids. V was shortened by 3 bases and J by 1 base, with 12 bases between the two germline ends. The germline V gene has CDR1 MNHEY and CDR2 SMNVEV (reference sequence). The CDR3 loop reads CASSFEGVGNTEAFF. For the CDR3, the DNA is TGTGCCAGCAGTTTTGAGGGTGTGGGGAACACTGAAGCTTTCTTT.

This clone occurred a few times. The rearrangement uses TRBV2 and TRBJ1-5; TRBD1 matches 9 bases. The CDR3 consists of 14 residues. Per the germline V gene, CDR1 is SNHLY and CDR2 is FYNNEI. The V and J ends lost 5 bases and 3 bases, in that order; junction bases with no gene match: 2. The CDR3 spells CASSNRGPNQPQHF. The CDR3 bases are TGTGCCAGCAGTAACAGGGGGCCCAATCAGCCCCAGCATTTT.

This clone has more than one count but fewer than ten. V usage is TRBV4-1 and J usage is TRBJ1-1; D ambiguous. Between the trimmed V and J ends, which lost 3 bases and 1 base, there was a span of 12 bases. There are 15 residues in the CDR3. Germline assignment: CDR1 MGHRA and CDR2 YSYEKL. The CDR3 DNA follows: TGCGCCAGCAGCCACCCCTGGAGGGCGAACACTGAAGCTTTCTTT. Translating gives CASSHPWRANTEAFF.

This clone appeared once. V gene TRBV5-1 combines with J gene TRBJ2-1; 7 bases align to TRBD2. The CDR3 loop spans 14 amino acids. Germline V gene data show CDR1 as SGHRS and CDR2 as YFSETQ. V lost 5 bases to trimming and J lost 5 bases; unmatched junction nucleotides: 7. The CDR3 here is CASSTASGDNEQFF. Written as DNA, the CDR3 is TGCGCCAGCAGTACGGCTAGCGGAGACAATGAGCAGTTCTTC.

V and J are TRBV5-1 and TRBJ2-3; 8 positions match TRBD1. CDR1 is SGHRS, CDR2 YFSETQ, per germline. This CDR3 comprises 16 residues. V lost 3 bases, J lost 3 bases, and 9 bases stayed unmatched. CDR3: CASSSGTGLETDTQYF. For the CDR3, the DNA is TGCGCCAGCAGCTCGGGGACAGGTCTCGAAACAGATACGCAGTATTTT. Together with reference TRBV5-1 and TRBJ2-3, the CDR3 gives the full variable domain: KAGVTQTPRYLIKTRGQQVTLSCSPISGHRSVSWYQQTPGQGLQFLFEYFSETQRNKGNFPGRFSGRQFSNSRSEMNVSTLELGDSALYLCASSSGTGLETDTQYFGPGTRLTVL.

The rearrangement uses TRBV28 and TRBJ1-4; D is uncertain. CDR1 is MDHEN, CDR2 SYDVKM, per germline. The ends were cut back, 3 bases at V and 11 bases at J, with 10 bases in the middle. The CDR3 consists of 12 residues. CDR3 DNA: TGTGCCAGCAGTTTTGCACACCTCAAACTGTTTTTT. It codes for CASSFAHLKLFF. Filled out from reference TRBV28 and TRBJ1-4, the complete variable domain reads DVKVTQSSRYLVKRTGEKVFLECVQDMDHENMFWYRQDPGLGLRLIYFSYDVKMKEKGDIPEGYSVSREKKERFSLILESASTNQTSMYLCASSFAHLKLFFGSGTQLSVL.

The J gene is TRBJ1-1, the V gene TRBV7-9; 9 nucleotides line up with TRBD1. The CDR3 totals 14 residues. Germline V gene lookup returns CDR1 SEHNR and CDR2 FQNEAQ (reference sequence). The ends lost 5 bases at V and 4 bases at J; junction bases unmatched: 5. The CDR3 region is CASSATGGGTEAFF. In nucleotides, the CDR3 is TGTGCCAGCAGCGCGACAGGGGGGGGCACTGAAGCTTTCTTT.